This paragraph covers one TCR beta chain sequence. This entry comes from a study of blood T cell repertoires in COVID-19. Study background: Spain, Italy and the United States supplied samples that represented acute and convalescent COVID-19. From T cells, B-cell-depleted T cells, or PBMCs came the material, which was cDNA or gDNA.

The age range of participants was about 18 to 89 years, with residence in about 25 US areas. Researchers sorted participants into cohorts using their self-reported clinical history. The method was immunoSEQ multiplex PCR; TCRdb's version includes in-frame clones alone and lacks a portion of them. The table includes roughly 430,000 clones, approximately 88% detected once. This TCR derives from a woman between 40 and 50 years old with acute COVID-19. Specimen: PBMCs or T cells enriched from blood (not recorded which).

The CDR3 is CASSGLPGGNTEAFF. The CDR3, as DNA: TGCGCCAGCAGCGGGTTACCCGGGGGGAACACTGAAGCTTTCTTT. The rearrangement uses TRBV5-1 and TRBJ1-1, with D possibly matching TRBD1 (5 bases). The germline V gene has CDR1 SGHRS and CDR2 YFSETQ. There are 15 residues in the CDR3. Trimming stripped 4 bases from V and 1 base from J, with 14 bases between.